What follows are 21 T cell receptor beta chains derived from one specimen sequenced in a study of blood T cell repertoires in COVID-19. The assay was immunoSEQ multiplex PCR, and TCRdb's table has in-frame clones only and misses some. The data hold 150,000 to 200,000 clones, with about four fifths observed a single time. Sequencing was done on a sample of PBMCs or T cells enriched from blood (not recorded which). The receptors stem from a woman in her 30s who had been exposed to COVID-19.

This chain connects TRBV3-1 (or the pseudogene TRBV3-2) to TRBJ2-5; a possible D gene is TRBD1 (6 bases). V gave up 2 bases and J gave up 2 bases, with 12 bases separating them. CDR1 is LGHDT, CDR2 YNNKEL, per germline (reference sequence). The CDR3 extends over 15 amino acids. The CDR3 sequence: CASSQNRVSQETQYF. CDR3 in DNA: TGTGCCAGCAGCCAAAACAGGGTTTCGCAAGAGACCCAGTACTTC.

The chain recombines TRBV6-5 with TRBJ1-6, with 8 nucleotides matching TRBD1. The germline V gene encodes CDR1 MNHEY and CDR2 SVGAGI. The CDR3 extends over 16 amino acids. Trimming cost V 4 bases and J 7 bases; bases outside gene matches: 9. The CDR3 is CASSFSWTGMNSPLHF. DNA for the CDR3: TGTGCCAGCAGTTTCTCGTGGACAGGGATGAATTCACCCCTCCACTTT.

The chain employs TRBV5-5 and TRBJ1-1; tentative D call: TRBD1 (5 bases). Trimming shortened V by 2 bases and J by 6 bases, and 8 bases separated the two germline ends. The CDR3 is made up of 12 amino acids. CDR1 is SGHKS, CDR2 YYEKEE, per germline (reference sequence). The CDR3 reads CASSLGVSEAFF. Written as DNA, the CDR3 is TGTGCCAGCAGCTTAGGGGTCTCTGAAGCTTTCTTT.

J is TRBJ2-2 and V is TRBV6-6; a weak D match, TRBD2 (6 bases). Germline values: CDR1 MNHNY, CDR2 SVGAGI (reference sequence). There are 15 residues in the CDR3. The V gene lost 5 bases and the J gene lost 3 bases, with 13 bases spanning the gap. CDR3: CASSRDGEDTGELFF. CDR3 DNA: TGTGCCAGCAGTCGGGACGGGGAGGACACCGGGGAGCTGTTTTTT.

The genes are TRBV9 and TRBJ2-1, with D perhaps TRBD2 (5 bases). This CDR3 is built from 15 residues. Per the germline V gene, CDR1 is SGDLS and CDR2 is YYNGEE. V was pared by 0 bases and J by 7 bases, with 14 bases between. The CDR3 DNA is TGTGCCAGCAGCGTAGGGGCGGGTCTAAGAAATGAGCAGTTCTTC. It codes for CASSVGAGLRNEQFF. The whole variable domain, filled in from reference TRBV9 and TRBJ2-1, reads DSGVTQTPKHLITATGQRVTLRCSPRSGDLSVYWYQQSLDQGLQFLIQYYNGEERAKGNILERFSAQQFPDLHSELNLSSLELGDSALYFCASSVGAGLRNEQFFGPGTRLTVL.

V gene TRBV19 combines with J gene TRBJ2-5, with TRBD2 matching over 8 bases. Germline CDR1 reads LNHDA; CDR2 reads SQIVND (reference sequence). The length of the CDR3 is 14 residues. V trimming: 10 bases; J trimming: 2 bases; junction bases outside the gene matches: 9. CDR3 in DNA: TGTGCCACCAGAGCGGGGGTGACTCAAGAGACCCAGTACTTC. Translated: CATRAGVTQETQYF.

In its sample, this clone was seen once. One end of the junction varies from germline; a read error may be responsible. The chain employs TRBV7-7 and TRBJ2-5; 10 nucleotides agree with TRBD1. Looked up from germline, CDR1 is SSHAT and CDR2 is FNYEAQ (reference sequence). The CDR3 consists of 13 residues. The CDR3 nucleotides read TGTGCTAGCAGCGAGGACAGGGGGGAGACCCAGTACTTC. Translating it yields CASSEDRGETQYF.

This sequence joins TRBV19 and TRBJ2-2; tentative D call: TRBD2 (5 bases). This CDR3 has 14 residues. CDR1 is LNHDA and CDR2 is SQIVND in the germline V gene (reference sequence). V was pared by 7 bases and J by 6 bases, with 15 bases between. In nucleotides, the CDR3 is TGTGCCAGTACTCTGAATAAACTAGCCGGGGAGCTGTTTTTT. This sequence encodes CASTLNKLAGELFF.

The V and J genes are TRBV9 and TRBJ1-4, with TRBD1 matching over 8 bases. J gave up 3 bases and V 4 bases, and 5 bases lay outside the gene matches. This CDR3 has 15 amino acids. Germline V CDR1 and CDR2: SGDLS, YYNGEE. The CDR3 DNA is TGTGCCAGCAGCAGAGGACAGGGCCCTAATGAAAAACTGTTTTTT. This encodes CASSRGQGPNEKLFF.

DNA of the CDR3: TGTGCCAGCAGCCCACGGACGGGGGTAGGCTATGGCTACACCTTC. Residues: CASSPRTGVGYGYTF. This sequence joins TRBV9 and TRBJ1-2; possibly TRBD1 for D (5 bases). The CDR3 consists of 15 residues. The germline V gene has CDR1 SGDLS and CDR2 YYNGEE. V was trimmed by 4 bases and J by 4 bases, leaving 17 bases between them.

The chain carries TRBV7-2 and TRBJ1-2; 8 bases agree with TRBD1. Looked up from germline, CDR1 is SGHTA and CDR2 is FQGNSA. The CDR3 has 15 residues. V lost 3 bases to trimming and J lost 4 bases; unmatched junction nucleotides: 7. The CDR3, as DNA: TGTGCCAGCAGCTTCACAGGGGGACCGTCCTATGGCTACACCTTC. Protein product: CASSFTGGPSYGYTF.

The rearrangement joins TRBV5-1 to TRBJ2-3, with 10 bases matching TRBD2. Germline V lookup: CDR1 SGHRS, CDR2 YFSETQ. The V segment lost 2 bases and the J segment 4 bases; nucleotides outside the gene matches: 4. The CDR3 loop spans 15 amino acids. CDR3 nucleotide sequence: TGCGCCAGCAGCTTCACTAGCGGGGCCGCAGATACGCAGTATTTT. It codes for CASSFTSGAADTQYF. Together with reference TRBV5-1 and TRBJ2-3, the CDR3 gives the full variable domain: KAGVTQTPRYLIKTRGQQVTLSCSPISGHRSVSWYQQTPGQGLQFLFEYFSETQRNKGNFPGRFSGRQFSNSRSEMNVSTLELGDSALYLCASSFTSGAADTQYFGPGTRLTVL.

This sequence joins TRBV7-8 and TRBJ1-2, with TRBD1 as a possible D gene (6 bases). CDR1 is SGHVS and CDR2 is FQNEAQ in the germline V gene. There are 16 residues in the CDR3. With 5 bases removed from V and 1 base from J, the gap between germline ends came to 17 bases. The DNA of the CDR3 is TGTGCCAGCAGCGTATTAACAGGGCTCCATAACTATGGCTACACCTTC. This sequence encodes CASSVLTGLHNYGYTF.

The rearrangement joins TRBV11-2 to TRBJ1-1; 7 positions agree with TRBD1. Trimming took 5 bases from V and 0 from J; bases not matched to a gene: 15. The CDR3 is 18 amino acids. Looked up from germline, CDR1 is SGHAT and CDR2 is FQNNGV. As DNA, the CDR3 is TGTGCCAGCAGCGCCCAACGGGTACGGGACAGAATGAACACTGAAGCTTTCTTT. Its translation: CASSAQRVRDRMNTEAFF.

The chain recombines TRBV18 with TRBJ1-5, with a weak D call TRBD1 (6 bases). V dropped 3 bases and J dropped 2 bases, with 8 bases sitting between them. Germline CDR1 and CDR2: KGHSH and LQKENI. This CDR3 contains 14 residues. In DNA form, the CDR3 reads TGTGCCAGCTCACCCAGACAGGGCAATCAGCCCCAGCATTTT. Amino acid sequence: CASSPRQGNQPQHF.

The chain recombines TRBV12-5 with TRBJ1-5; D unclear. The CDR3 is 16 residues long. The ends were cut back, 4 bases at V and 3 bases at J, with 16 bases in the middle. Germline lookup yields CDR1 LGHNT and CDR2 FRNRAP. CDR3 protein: CASGSRNTGFNQPQHF. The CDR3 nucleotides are TGTGCTAGTGGTTCGAGAAATACGGGGTTCAATCAGCCCCAGCATTTT. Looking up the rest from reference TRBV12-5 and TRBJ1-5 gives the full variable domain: DARVTQTPRHKVTEMGQEVTMRCQPILGHNTVFWYRQTMMQGLELLAYFRNRAPLDDSGMPKDRFSAEMPDATLATLKIQPSEPRDSAVYFCASGSRNTGFNQPQHFGDGTRLSIL.

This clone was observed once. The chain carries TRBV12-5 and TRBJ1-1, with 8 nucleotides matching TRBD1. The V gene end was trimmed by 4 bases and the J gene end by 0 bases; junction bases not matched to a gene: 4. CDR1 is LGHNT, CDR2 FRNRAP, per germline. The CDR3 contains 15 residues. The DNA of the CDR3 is TGTGCTAGTGGTTCCCGACAGGGGATGAACACTGAAGCTTTCTTT. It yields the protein CASGSRQGMNTEAFF.

The CDR3 nucleotides are TGCGCCAGCAGCTTGGCACAGGGAGAGACCCAGTACTTC. It encodes CASSLAQGETQYF. This chain uses TRBV5-1 with TRBJ2-5, with a weak D call TRBD1 (6 bases). The CDR3 length is 13 residues. V shed 0 bases and J shed 4 bases, with 7 bases lying between them. Looked up from germline, CDR1 is SGHRS and CDR2 is YFSETQ.

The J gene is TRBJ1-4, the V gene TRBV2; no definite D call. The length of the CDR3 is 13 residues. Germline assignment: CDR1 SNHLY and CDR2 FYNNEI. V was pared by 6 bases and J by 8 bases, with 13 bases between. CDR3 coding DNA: TGTGCCAGCAGCCCGAGGGTGGAGGAAAAACTGTTTTTT. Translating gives CASSPRVEEKLFF.

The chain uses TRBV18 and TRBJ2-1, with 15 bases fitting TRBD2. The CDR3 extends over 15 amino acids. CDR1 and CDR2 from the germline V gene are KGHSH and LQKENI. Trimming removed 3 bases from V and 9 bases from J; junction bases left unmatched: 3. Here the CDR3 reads CASSPRGLAGGEQFF. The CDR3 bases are TGTGCCAGCTCACCGAGGGGACTAGCGGGGGGTGAGCAGTTCTTC.

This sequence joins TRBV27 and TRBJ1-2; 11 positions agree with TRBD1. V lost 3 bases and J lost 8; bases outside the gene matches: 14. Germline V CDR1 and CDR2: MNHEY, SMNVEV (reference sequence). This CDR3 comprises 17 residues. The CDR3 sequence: CASSFSSLNRDRGGYTF. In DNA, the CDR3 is TGTGCCAGCAGTTTTTCCAGCCTCAACCGGGACAGGGGGGGCTACACCTTC.